This T cell receptor (beta chain) comes out of a study of cytomegalovirus exposure and HLA in healthy donors (dated by TCRdb to about 2017). Study-level background: An earlier analysis of approximately 590 of the donors reported roughly 300 Gb of sequence data and 100 million to 130 million unique TCR beta sequences from some 180 million T cells. To study patterns of TCR occurrence, a later analysis re-analyzed previously published TCR beta repertoires from under 750 donors and added high-resolution HLA genotyping. To predict cytomegalovirus infection status, the study combined high-throughput TCR immunosequencing, statistical association of individual TCRs with disease status, and machine learning. A separate validation cohort of more than 100 different subjects was used in addition to the approximately 700-subject first cohort. Of the roughly 400 genotyped donors, 65% to 90% fell in the genetic ancestry cluster associated with self-reported Caucasian donors. On average, 235,054 unique TCR beta nucleotide sequences were sequenced per donor among a few hundred genotyped donors of the cohort, with 15% to 20% of those sequences being non-productive. Roughly five DR-DQ haplotypes were handled as single units for association and clustering, since linkage in the cohort was strong. HLA typing covered class I and class II loci at four-digit resolution. To decide whether each TCR beta V gene segment behaved as functional or pseudogenic, an earlier analysis of some 580 of the donors relied on high-throughput TCR beta sequencing. An early release that covered approximately 600 HLA-typed donors contained around 300 gigabases of sequencing data and 75 million to 100 million unique TCR sequences. The T cell repertoires of under 750 subjects were profiled by immunosequencing and related to cytomegalovirus serostatus. The study aimed to test whether signatures of past pathogen exposure could be identified by cataloging public T cell receptors. Genome-wide SNP genotypes for about 55% of the roughly 670 donors were used in a later genetic analysis, which treated that subset as a discovery cohort. Every discovery cohort repertoire had been produced on one sequencing platform. Donor age, sex, ethnicity and CMV serostatus were collected together with the repertoire data. The number of typed donors differed by locus: about 620-640 for A, B, C, DRB1 and DQB1; approximately 540 for DQA1; 606 for DPA1; and approximately 450 for DPB1. Rather than drawing on any new phenotypic data, the later analysis identified candidate immune exposures from TCR beta sequences and the way those sequences occurred across donors. Study-wide findings and limitations: Specific HLA alleles were associated with roughly 16,000 TCR beta sequences at a false discovery rate of 0.05 in a later analysis. According to a later analysis, TCR association rates differed among HLA loci, with DRB1 alleles showing the most associated TCRs and HLA-C alleles showing the fewest. When HLA alleles, especially DR and DQ, strongly co-occurred, TCR associations were difficult to assign to individual alleles. Sequencing depth was assumed to be roughly uniform across donors in the presence/absence analyses, though that assumption may not hold. Some IMGT-functional V segments, including TRBV6-2 and TRBV6-3, could not be told apart with the 87-base-pair reads, so those segments were excluded. Linkage disequilibrium might explain the correlated functional status among segregating V segments, but an unknown experimental factor could not be ruled out. A total of 164 TCR beta chains were listed by the study as associated with cytomegalovirus. A later genetic analysis associated a missense DCLRE1C variant with V-gene and J-gene trimming of TCR beta chains, and an independent cohort replicated the association. A further reported finding was that TCR beta sequences accurately predicted the HLA-A and HLA-B alleles for most subjects in the first cohort. HLA typing was unavailable for some donors at each locus, so association tests used only the typed subset. According to a later analysis, parvovirus B19, influenza, CMV and Epstein-Barr virus appeared linked to several top co-occurrence clusters. According to a later analysis, most CMV-associated TCR beta chains appeared to be HLA-restricted, and the HLA associations seemed to be driven largely by CMV exposure. The only immune exposure information available for the cohort was CMV serostatus. In vitro tests confirmed that three of the cytomegalovirus-associated TCR beta chains recognize cytomegalovirus antigens. Cytomegalovirus status was reported to be diagnosed by the classifier with high specificity and sensitivity in both the original and validation cohorts. This cohort had only TCR beta chains sequenced, and the lack of alpha or paired-chain data limited which features could be detected. In a later analysis, HLA-associated TCR beta chains were found to be more clonally expanded and to have lower generation probabilities than equally common non-associated chains. A cluster of highly shared sequence variants was judged likely to be a technical artifact of the sequencing pipeline. In an earlier analysis of around 600 of the donors, most TCR beta V segments appeared in productive rearrangements about 87% or about 30% of the time, broadly matching IMGT annotations. While some public TCRs were present in many individuals, most TCR sequences turned up only very rarely across donors. The authors suggested that the approach could potentially be extended to other disease states and immunological phenotypes. According to a later genetic analysis, donors in an Asian-associated ancestry cluster had fewer N-insertions in productive TCRs than the roughly 670-donor mean. Because counts were too low, about 15 rarely observed V segments, including chromosome 9 orphons, were left out of the earlier analysis of roughly 600 of the donors.

The receptor library was made with the immunoSEQ multiplex PCR assay. For the multiplex PCR, a mixture combining 60 forward primers for TCR Vbeta segments and 13 reverse primers for TCR Jbeta segments was used. The CDR3 region of rearranged TCR beta genes was amplified from genomic DNA by a multiplex PCR assay. On the Illumina HiSeq System, the amplified TCR beta libraries were sequenced as 87-base-pair reads. Per the authors' processing: Across the 500 to 850 repertoires, a later analysis counted some 80 million unique TCR beta chains, roughly 11 million of which were shared by at least two donors. To remove PCR and sequencing errors, raw reads were error-corrected and collapsed into unique sequences using a nearest-neighbor algorithm that merged closely related sequences. V, D and J gene segments were assigned by aligning CDR3 sequences to IMGT reference sequences. For a sequence to be retained, a match of at least six nucleotides to both a V gene segment and a J gene segment was required. Rearrangements were classified as productive when the CDR3 lacked stop codons and remained in frame with V and J, and all other rearrangements were classified as non-productive. CDR3 was defined according to IMGT convention as the region running from the second conserved V-encoded cysteine to the conserved J-encoded phenylalanine. Sequences without an unambiguous match to a single V gene segment were excluded from the earlier analysis of almost 600 of the donors. In an earlier analysis of a few hundred of the donors, V segments were called functional above 56.7% productive rearrangements and were called segregating when the between-donor standard deviation exceeded 5%. A statistical classification framework was developed to diagnose cytomegalovirus status using the catalog of TCR beta chain sequences. V and J gene assignment, in a later analysis, came from comparing TCR nucleotide sequences with IMGT/GENE-DB human TR gene sequences. A later analysis assigned CDR3 sequences and most-parsimonious VDJ recombination scenarios with the TCRdist pipeline. In a later analysis, each TCR beta chain was defined by its CDR3 amino acid sequence together with its V-gene family, and reads without a unique V-gene family were excluded. A later analysis removed 500 to 650 highly shared, low-generation-probability nucleotide sequences to deal with suspected cross-contamination and a sequencing artifact. In a later analysis, a clonal expansion index was calculated for each public chain from normalized within-repertoire ranks of inferred template counts. A later analysis computed generation probabilities with a VDJ recombination model fitted to out-of-frame rearrangements, and checked the results against IGoR. Hypergeometric tests were used in a later analysis to score TCR-TCR, TCR-HLA and TCR-CMV co-occurrence, with a repertoire-size bias correction applied to the TCR pairs. To estimate false discovery rates, a later analysis permuted the HLA or CMV assignments 20 times. In a later analysis, co-occurring TCRs were grouped with DBSCAN, and TCRdist sequence similarity was added when clustering was performed within HLA-allele-positive subsets. For co-occurrence clustering, repertoires with fewer than 30,000 or more than 120,000 public chains were excluded, along with four or five repertoires with anomalous nucleotide sharing. Entries here come from immuneACCESS through TCRdb and include only in-frame sequences with V and J called. Some clones fail to appear in such tables; in the studies checked, an unresolved V gene covers under half of the shortfall, and the cause of the remainder is unknown. V and J calls and clone size are as listed in that table; D and trimming were resolved from the DNA. Present in this sample are some 130,000 clones, approximately 80% of which were seen just once. Clones ranked in the top ten supply under 2% of the sample.

CDR1 and CDR2, looked up from the germline V gene, are ENHRY and SYGVKD. The junction shows trimming of 8 bases on V and 4 bases on J, plus 18 bases between the germline ends. The CDR3 has 15 amino acids, counting the end cysteine and phenylalanine. Only the CDR3 region is kept as DNA, spanning 45 bases read in frame from base 1. The cohort comprised some 700 healthy bone marrow donors. All cohort members were sampled while nominally healthy, although unrecorded immune exposures were likely present. The donor tested CMV seropositive, placing the donor among the 250 to 350 seropositive members of the cohort. A peripheral blood sample was collected from each donor, and TCR beta sequencing was performed on peripheral blood mononuclear cells. Genomic DNA extraction from the blood cell samples was performed with the Qiagen DNeasy Blood Extraction Kit. Details on this clone: Its antigen remains unidentified. Base qualities are not at hand, and no much larger clone is one base apart.

The source material was PBMCs. The rearranged chain carries TRBV10-3 and TRBJ1-5; the D region possibly corresponds to TRBD1 (6 bases align). The receptor was isolated from a female donor in good health and CMV-seropositive. The DNA is TGTGCCATCGTCAGGGGATCGGGGGGGAATCAGCCCCAGCATTTT. It codes for CAIVRGSGGNQPQHF.